This T cell receptor (beta chain) was observed in a study of cytomegalovirus exposure and HLA in healthy donors (TCRdb year 2017). Study-wide context: In an earlier analysis of roughly 590 of the donors, approximately 260 Gb of sequence data and 90 million to 120 million unique TCR beta sequences from about 190 million T cells were reported. About 300 gigabases of sequencing data and around 90 million unique TCR sequences made up an early release that covered several hundred HLA-typed donors. Of the 350 to 450 genotyped donors, less than 85% were placed in the genetic ancestry cluster associated with self-reported Caucasian donors. The study aimed to test whether cataloging public T cell receptors could reveal signatures of past pathogen exposure. The T cell repertoires of around 670 subjects were profiled by immunosequencing and related to cytomegalovirus serostatus. A separate validation cohort of roughly 120 different subjects was used in addition to the approximately 700-subject first cohort. High-throughput TCR immunosequencing, statistical association of individual TCRs with disease status, and machine learning were combined to predict cytomegalovirus infection status. A later analysis re-analyzed previously published TCR beta repertoires from 666 donors and added high-resolution HLA genotyping to study TCR occurrence patterns. In the later analysis, no new phenotypic data were used to find candidate immune exposures; instead, reliance was placed on TCR beta sequences and their occurrence across donors. An earlier analysis of 587 of the donors applied high-throughput TCR beta sequencing to assess whether each TCR beta V gene segment acted as functional or pseudogenic. Donor age, sex, ethnicity and CMV serostatus were collected together with the repertoire data. Genome-wide SNP genotypes for about 65% of the 666 donors were used in a later genetic analysis, which treated that subset as a discovery cohort. Every repertoire in the discovery cohort had been generated on one and the same sequencing platform. HLA typing included class I and class II loci at four-digit resolution. The number of donors typed differed by locus, with roughly 629-640 for A, B, C, DRB1 and DQB1, more than 500 for DQA1, 606 for DPA1, and 400 to 490 for DPB1. Several DR-DQ haplotypes were handled as single units for association and clustering, since linkage in the cohort was strong. On average, around 200,000 unique TCR beta nucleotide sequences were sequenced per donor among 350 to 400 genotyped donors of the cohort, with roughly 18% of those sequences being non-productive.

There are a few counts of this clone. Its antigen has not been determined. Per-nucleotide qualities are absent, and no much larger clonotype sits a single base away. The cohort consisted of more than 650 healthy bone marrow donors. All cohort members were sampled while nominally healthy, although unrecorded immune exposures were likely present. The donor was CMV seronegative and was included in the group of over 300 seronegative cohort members. Every donor gave a peripheral blood sample, and the peripheral blood mononuclear cells from that sample were used for TCR beta sequencing. Genomic DNA was extracted from the blood cell samples with the Qiagen DNeasy Blood Extraction Kit. The CDR1 and CDR2 encoded by the germline V gene are SGHAT and FQNNGV. The germline V and J ends show losses of 1 base and 7 bases respectively, and no gene match explains 11 bases of the junction. From the cysteine up to the phenylalanine, the CDR3 has a length of 18 residues. Only the CDR3 region is kept as DNA, spanning 54 bases read in frame from base 1.

Library generation was performed with the immunoSEQ multiplex PCR assay. A mixture of 60 forward primers for TCR Vbeta segments and 13 reverse primers for TCR Jbeta segments was used in the multiplex PCR. Amplification of the CDR3 region of rearranged TCR beta genes was performed with a multiplex PCR assay on genomic DNA. The Illumina HiSeq System was used to sequence the amplified TCR beta libraries as 87-base-pair reads. Processing in the source paper ran as follows. A later analysis tallied about 77 million unique TCR beta chains across the 700 or so repertoires, and about 10 million of those chains were shared by two or more donors. Raw reads were error-corrected and collapsed into unique sequences by a nearest-neighbor algorithm in which closely related sequences were merged to remove PCR and sequencing errors. To assign V, D and J gene segments, CDR3 sequences were aligned to IMGT reference sequences. Each retained sequence needed at least a six-nucleotide match to both a V gene segment and a J gene segment. A rearrangement was called productive if the CDR3 had no stop codons and remained in frame with V and J, and every other rearrangement was called non-productive. Following IMGT convention, CDR3 was defined as the stretch from the second conserved V-encoded cysteine to the conserved J-encoded phenylalanine. In an earlier analysis of around 640 of the donors, sequences lacking an unambiguous match to a single V gene segment were excluded. In an earlier analysis of 450 to 750 of the donors, a V segment was called functional when productive rearrangements were above 56.7%, and segregating when the standard deviation between donors exceeded 5%. To diagnose cytomegalovirus status from the catalog of TCR beta chain sequences, a statistical classification framework was built. In a later analysis, TCR nucleotide sequences were compared against IMGT/GENE-DB human TR gene sequences so that V and J genes could be assigned. In a later analysis, CDR3 sequences and most-parsimonious VDJ recombination scenarios were assigned using the TCRdist pipeline. In a later analysis, each TCR beta chain was defined by its CDR3 amino acid sequence together with its V-gene family, and reads without a unique V-gene family were excluded. To address suspected cross-contamination and a sequencing artifact, a later analysis removed approximately 590 highly shared, low-generation-probability nucleotide sequences. In a later analysis, a clonal expansion index for each public chain was calculated from normalized within-repertoire ranks of inferred template counts. In a later analysis, generation probabilities were computed with a VDJ recombination model fitted to out-of-frame rearrangements, and the resulting probabilities were checked against IGoR. Hypergeometric tests were used in a later analysis to score TCR-TCR, TCR-HLA and TCR-CMV co-occurrence, with a repertoire-size bias correction applied to the TCR pairs. False discovery rates were estimated in a later analysis by permuting HLA or CMV assignments 20 times. In a later analysis, co-occurring TCRs were grouped with DBSCAN, and TCRdist sequence similarity was added when clustering was performed within HLA-allele-positive subsets. For co-occurrence clustering, repertoires with fewer than 30,000 or more than 120,000 public chains were excluded, along with four to six repertoires with anomalous nucleotide sharing. This is the immuneACCESS table as TCRdb keeps it, with only in-frame sequences that have V and J called. A part of the clones is gone; compared with another copy, unresolved V genes explain less than half, and the rest is unexplained. That table gives V, J and clone size, and the DNA gave D and trimming. The table for this sample lists roughly 140,000 clones; 72% of them were counted only once. 2% to 2.5% of the sample is held by the ten biggest clonotypes.

Paper-wide results and their limitations: The classifier was reported to diagnose cytomegalovirus status with high specificity and sensitivity in both the original cohort and the validation cohort. Correlated functional status among segregating V segments might reflect linkage disequilibrium, but an unknown experimental factor could not be ruled out. The study listed 164 TCR beta chains as associated with cytomegalovirus. Because counts were too low, roughly 16 rarely observed V segments, including chromosome 9 orphons, were excluded from the earlier analysis of around 590 of the donors. In a later analysis, several top co-occurrence clusters were reported to appear linked to parvovirus B19, influenza, CMV and Epstein-Barr virus. Presence/absence analyses assumed roughly uniform sequencing depth across donors, an assumption that may not hold. Compared with equally common non-associated chains, HLA-associated TCR beta chains in a later analysis were more clonally expanded and had lower generation probabilities. Compared with the roughly 700-donor mean, donors in an Asian-associated ancestry cluster had fewer N-insertions in productive TCRs, according to a later genetic analysis. Specific HLA alleles were associated with roughly 16,000 TCR beta sequences at a false discovery rate of 0.05 in a later analysis. A later genetic analysis associated a missense DCLRE1C variant with V-gene and J-gene trimming of TCR beta chains, and an independent cohort replicated the association. A group of highly shared sequence variants was considered likely to be a technical artifact of the sequencing pipeline. A few of the identified cytomegalovirus-associated TCR beta chains were confirmed in vitro to be specific for cytomegalovirus antigens. Because HLA typing was missing for some donors at each locus, association tests included only the typed subset. Most CMV-associated TCR beta chains appeared to be HLA-restricted in a later analysis, and the HLA associations seemed to be driven largely by CMV exposure. Most TCR sequences were observed very rarely across donors, whereas some public TCRs were present in many individuals. According to a later analysis, TCR association rates differed among HLA loci, with DRB1 alleles showing the most associated TCRs and HLA-C alleles showing the fewest. In an earlier analysis of approximately 590 of the donors, most TCR beta V segments appeared in productive rearrangements about 87% or about 30% of the time, broadly matching IMGT annotations. Because the 87-base-pair reads could not distinguish some IMGT-functional V segments, including TRBV6-2 and TRBV6-3, those segments were excluded. A further reported finding was that TCR beta sequences accurately predicted the HLA-A and HLA-B alleles for most subjects in the first cohort. It was suggested by the authors that the approach could potentially be generalized to other disease states and immunological phenotypes. In this cohort, only TCR beta chains were sequenced, and detectable features were limited by the absence of alpha or paired-chain data. For the cohort, immune exposure information was limited to CMV serostatus. Assigning TCR associations to individual alleles was difficult when HLA alleles, especially DR and DQ, strongly co-occurred.

The material sequenced was PBMCs. The sequence came from a man aged 40-49 years in good health and CMV-seronegative. The chain couples TRBV11-2 to TRBJ2-2; 11 junctional bases match TRBD2. This receptor has the CDR3 CASSLVASGGFSSGELFF. The nucleotide sequence is TGTGCCAGCAGCTTAGTGGCTAGCGGGGGGTTTAGCAGCGGGGAGCTGTTTTTT. When the CDR3 is completed using the reference TRBV11-2 and TRBJ2-2 genes on either side, the full variable domain is EAGVAQSPRYKIIEKRQSVAFWCNPISGHATLYWYQQILGQGPKLLIQFQNNGVVDDSQLPKDRFSAERLKGVDSTLKIQPAKLEDSAVYLCASSLVASGGFSSGELFFGEGSRLTVL.